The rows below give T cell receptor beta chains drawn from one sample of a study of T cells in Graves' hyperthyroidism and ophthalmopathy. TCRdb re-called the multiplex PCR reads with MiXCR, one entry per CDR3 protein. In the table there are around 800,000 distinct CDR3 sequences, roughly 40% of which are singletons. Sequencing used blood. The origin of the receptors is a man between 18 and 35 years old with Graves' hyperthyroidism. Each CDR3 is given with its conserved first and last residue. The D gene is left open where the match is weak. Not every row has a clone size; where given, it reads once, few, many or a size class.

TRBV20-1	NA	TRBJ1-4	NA	CSARSSETNEKLFF	TGCAGTGCTAGATCCTCGGAAACTAATGAAAAACTGTTTTTT
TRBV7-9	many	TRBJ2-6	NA	CASSRSLASGANVLTF	TGTGCCAGCAGCCGGTCCCTTGCCTCTGGGGCCAACGTCCTGACTTTC
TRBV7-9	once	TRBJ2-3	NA	CASTFSEAVTSTDTQYF	TGTGCCAGCACCTTTTCGGAGGCGGTCACTAGCACAGATACGCAGTATTTT
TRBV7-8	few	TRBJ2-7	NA	CASSLGWSAGEQYF	TGTGCCAGCAGCTTAGGGTGGAGCGCGGGTGAGCAGTACTTC
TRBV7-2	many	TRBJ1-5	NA	CASSRGLSQPQHF	TGTGCCAGCAGCCGAGGGTTGAGTCAGCCCCAGCATTTT
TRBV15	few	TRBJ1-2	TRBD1	CATSRAGTEPNYGYTF	TGTGCCACCAGCAGAGCTGGGACAGAGCCTAACTATGGCTACACCTTC
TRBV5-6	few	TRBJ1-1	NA	CASLKERGTEAFF	TGTGCCAGCTTGAAGGAACGGGGCACTGAAGCTTTCTTT
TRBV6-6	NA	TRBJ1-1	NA	CASSYSMQPSPF	TGTGCCAGCAGTTACTCGATGCAGCCTTCCCCGTTT
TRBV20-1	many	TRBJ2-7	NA	CSASYGYEQYF	TGCAGTGCTAGTTATGGCTACGAGCAGTACTTC
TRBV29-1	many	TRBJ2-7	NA	CSGSQGPTYEQYF	TGCAGCGGTTCCCAGGGGCCAACCTACGAGCAGTACTTC
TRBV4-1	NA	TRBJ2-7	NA	CASSQGRGLSYEQYF	TGCGCCAGCAGCCAAGGCAGGGGTCTTTCCTACGAGCAGTACTTC
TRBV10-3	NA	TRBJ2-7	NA	CAITPGLRSYEQYF	TGTGCCATCACCCCGGGCCTACGCTCCTACGAGCAGTACTTC
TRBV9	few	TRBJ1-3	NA	CASSARGQASGNTIYF	TGTGCCAGCAGCGCCCGAGGCCAGGCCTCTGGAAACACCATATATTTT
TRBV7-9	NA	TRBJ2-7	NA	CASSPYHIYEQYF	TGTGCCAGCAGCCCCTACCATATCTACGAGCAGTACTTC
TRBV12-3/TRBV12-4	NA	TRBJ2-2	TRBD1	CASSYRVWDRGELFF	TGTGCCAGCAGTTACAGGGTCTGGGACAGGGGGGAGCTGTTTTTT
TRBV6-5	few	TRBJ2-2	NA	CASIEQEYTGELFF	TGTGCCAGCATCGAACAGGAATACACCGGGGAGCTGTTTTTT
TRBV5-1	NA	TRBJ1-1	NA	CASSLEGPGSNTEAFF	TGCGCCAGCAGCTTGGAGGGGCCGGGTTCGAACACTGAAGCTTTCTTT
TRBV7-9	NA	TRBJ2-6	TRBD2	CASSLVGTGGPRAGANVLTF	TGTGCCAGCAGCTTAGTTGGGACGGGGGGGCCTCGGGCTGGGGCCAACGTCCTGACTTTC
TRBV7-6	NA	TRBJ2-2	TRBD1	CASSYPTGTAALNTGELFF	TGTGCCAGCAGCTATCCTACCGGGACAGCGGCTTTGAACACCGGGGAGCTGTTTTTT
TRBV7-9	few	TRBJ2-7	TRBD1	CASSLEESGQGSSYEQYF	TGTGCCAGCAGCTTAGAGGAATCGGGACAGGGGTCCTCCTACGAGCAGTACTTC
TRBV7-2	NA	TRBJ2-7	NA	CASTLVRENEQYF	TGTGCCAGCACCCTCGTCAGGGAGAATGAGCAGTACTTC
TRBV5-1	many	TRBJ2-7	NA	CASSLGFAYEQYF	TGCGCCAGCAGCTTGGGCTTCGCCTACGAGCAGTACTTC
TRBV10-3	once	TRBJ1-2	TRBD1	CAISESGTGEDYGYTF	TGTGCCATCAGTGAGTCCGGGACAGGGGAAGACTATGGCTACACCTTC
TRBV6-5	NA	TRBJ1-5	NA	CASSYSWDGNQPQHF	TGTGCCAGCAGTTACTCGTGGGACGGCAATCAGCCCCAGCATTTT
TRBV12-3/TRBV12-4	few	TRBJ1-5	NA	CASSQHREGAQHF	TGTGCCAGCAGCCAACATCGGGAGGGGGCCCAGCATTTT
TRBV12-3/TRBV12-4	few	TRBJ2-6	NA	CASSLGDRPYSGANVLTF	TGTGCCAGCAGCTTAGGAGACAGACCATACTCTGGGGCCAACGTCCTGACTTTC
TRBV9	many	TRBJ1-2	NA	CASSVGGGTPPNYGYTF	TGTGCCAGCAGCGTAGGTGGCGGGACTCCCCCTAACTATGGCTACACCTTC
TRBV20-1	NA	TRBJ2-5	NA	CSAWGGAQEIQYF	TGCAGTGCTTGGGGAGGCGCCCAGGAGATCCAGTACTTC
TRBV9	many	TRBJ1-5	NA	CASSPTPNQPQHF	TGTGCCAGCAGCCCCACCCCCAATCAGCCCCAGCATTTT
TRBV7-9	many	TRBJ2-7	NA	CASSLEGQGFDEQYF	TGTGCCAGCAGCTTAGAGGGCCAGGGGTTCGACGAGCAGTACTTC
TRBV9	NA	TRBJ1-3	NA	CASSAAALGGTIYF	TGTGCCAGCAGCGCCGCGGCCCTCGGGGGAACCATATATTTT
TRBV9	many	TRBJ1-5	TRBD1	CASSPTGTANQPQHF	TGTGCCAGCAGCCCGACCGGGACAGCAAATCAGCCCCAGCATTTT
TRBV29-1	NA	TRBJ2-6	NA	CSVDLQRSGANVLTF	TGCAGCGTTGATCTACAGAGATCGGGGGCCAACGTCCTGACTTTC
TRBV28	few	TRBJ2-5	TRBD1	CASRSLTGGAETQYF	TGTGCCAGCAGGTCGTTAACAGGGGGCGCGGAGACCCAGTACTTC
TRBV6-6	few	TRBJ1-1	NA	CASSWAQNTEAFF	TGTGCCAGCAGTTGGGCTCAGAACACTGAAGCTTTCTTT
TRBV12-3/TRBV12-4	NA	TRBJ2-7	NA	CASRTRRDSYEQYF	TGTGCCAGCAGGACTAGGCGGGACTCCTACGAGCAGTACTTC
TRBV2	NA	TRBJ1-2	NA	CASSEEKIYEGSNYGYTF	TGTGCCAGCAGTGAGGAGAAGATCTACGAGGGTTCCAACTATGGCTACACCTTC
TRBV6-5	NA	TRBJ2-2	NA	CASSSVKRELFF	TGTGCCAGCAGTTCCGTTAAGCGGGAGCTGTTTTTT
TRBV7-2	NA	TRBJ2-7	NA	CASSQDGAGSLNYEQYF	TGTGCCAGCAGCCAAGATGGGGCGGGGTCCCTAAACTACGAGCAGTACTTC
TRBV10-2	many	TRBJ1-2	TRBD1	CASSPLTDRGGYTF	TGCGCCAGCAGTCCTTTAACCGACAGGGGTGGCTACACCTTC
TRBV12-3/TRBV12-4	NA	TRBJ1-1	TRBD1	CASSPAWTGLNTEAFF	TGTGCCAGCAGCCCAGCCTGGACAGGGCTGAACACTGAAGCTTTCTTT
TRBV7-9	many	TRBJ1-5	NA	CASSPPGEQPQHF	TGTGCCAGCAGCCCCCCGGGGGAACAGCCCCAGCATTTT
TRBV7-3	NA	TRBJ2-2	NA	CASSLYHIATGELFF	TGTGCCAGCAGCTTGTACCACATCGCCACCGGGGAGCTGTTTTTT
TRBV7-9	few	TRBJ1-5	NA	CASSYRVSNQPQHF	TGTGCCAGCAGTTACCGGGTTAGCAATCAGCCCCAGCATTTT
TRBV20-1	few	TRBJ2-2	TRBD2	CSAYSGSGYTGELFF	TGCAGTGCTTATAGCGGGAGTGGATACACCGGGGAGCTGTTTTTT